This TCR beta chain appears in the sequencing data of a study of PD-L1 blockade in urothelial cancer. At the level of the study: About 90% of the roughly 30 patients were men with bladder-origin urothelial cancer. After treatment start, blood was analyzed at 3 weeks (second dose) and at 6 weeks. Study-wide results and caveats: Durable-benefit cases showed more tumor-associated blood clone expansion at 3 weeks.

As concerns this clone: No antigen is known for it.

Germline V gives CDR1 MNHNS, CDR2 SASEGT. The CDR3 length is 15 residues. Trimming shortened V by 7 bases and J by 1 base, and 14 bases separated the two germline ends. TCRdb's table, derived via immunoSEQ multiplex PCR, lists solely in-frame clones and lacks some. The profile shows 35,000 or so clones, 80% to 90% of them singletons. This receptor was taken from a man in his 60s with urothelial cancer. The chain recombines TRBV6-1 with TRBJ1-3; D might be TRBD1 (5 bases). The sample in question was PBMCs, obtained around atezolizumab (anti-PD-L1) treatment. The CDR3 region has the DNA TGTGCCAGCACCGCCGACGGGGGGTCTGGAAACACCATATATTTT. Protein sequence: CASTADGGSGNTIYF.